The rows below give T cell receptor beta chains drawn from one sample of a study of beta chain features in type 1 diabetes. Data came from immunoSEQ multiplex PCR; TCRdb stores just in-frame clones and leaves some out. Among 150,000 to 190,000 clones listed, about 9.4% were seen once. The sequencing input was central memory CD4+ T cells from blood. The receptors originated from a young man with type 1 diabetes. Both conserved end residues are part of each CDR3. A D gene is named only where the DNA matches it firmly. Size tells how often a clone was seen (once, few, many) or the class of an expanded clone, and some rows leave it out.

j_gene: TRBJ2-2
v_gene: TRBV7-9
abundance: few
d_gene: .
CDR3nt: TGTGCCAGCAAAACAGGGTTTGACACCGGGGAGCTGTTTTTT
CDR3aa: CASKTGFDTGELFF

j_gene: TRBJ2-1
v_gene: TRBV7-9
abundance: once
d_gene: TRBD1
CDR3nt: TGTGCCAGCAGCGGTAATGGGACAGGGGGTGGTCGAGTGCAGTTCTTC
CDR3aa: CASSGNGTGGGRVQFF

j_gene: TRBJ2-2
v_gene: TRBV29-1
abundance: many
d_gene: TRBD1
CDR3nt: TGCAGCGTTAACAGGGGCCTGAACACCGGGGAGCTGTTTTTT
CDR3aa: CSVNRGLNTGELFF

j_gene: TRBJ2-3
v_gene: TRBV7-9
abundance: few
d_gene: .
CDR3nt: TGTGCCAGCAGTTGGGACTCCACAGATACGCAGTATTTT
CDR3aa: CASSWDSTDTQYF

j_gene: TRBJ1-1
v_gene: TRBV5-1
abundance: few
d_gene: .
CDR3nt: TGCGCCAGCAGCTTGCAGTCGAACACTGAAGCTTTCTTT
CDR3aa: CASSLQSNTEAFF

j_gene: TRBJ1-5
v_gene: TRBV5-1
abundance: .
d_gene: .
CDR3nt: TGTGCCAGCAGCTTGGGGTTTAATAGCTATCAGCCCCAGCATTTT
CDR3aa: CASSLGFNSYQPQHF

j_gene: TRBJ2-4
v_gene: TRBV15
abundance: few
d_gene: .
CDR3nt: TGTGCCACCAGCAGAGATACTCAGGACATTCAGTACTTC
CDR3aa: CATSRDTQDIQYF

j_gene: TRBJ1-5
v_gene: TRBV30
abundance: .
d_gene: TRBD1
CDR3nt: TGTGCCTGGAACAGGGGCAGCAATCAGCCCCAGCATTTT
CDR3aa: CAWNRGSNQPQHF

j_gene: TRBJ2-1
v_gene: TRBV19
abundance: few
d_gene: .
CDR3nt: TGTGCCAGTAGTATAGGAAGGAGGGGATGGGCCTACAATGAGCAGTTCTTC
CDR3aa: CASSIGRRGWAYNEQFF

j_gene: TRBJ1-1
v_gene: TRBV7-9
abundance: few
d_gene: .
CDR3nt: TGTGCCAGCAGCTTGTATAGTACTGAAGCTTTCTTT
CDR3aa: CASSLYSTEAFF

j_gene: TRBJ2-4
v_gene: TRBV30
abundance: many
d_gene: .
CDR3nt: TGTGCCTGGAGCGTTAGCGGAAGAAACATTCAGTACTTC
CDR3aa: CAWSVSGRNIQYF

j_gene: TRBJ2-7
v_gene: TRBV28
abundance: .
d_gene: TRBD2
CDR3nt: TGTGCCAGCAGGGGAGAGACTAGCGGAAACTACGAGCAGTACTTC
CDR3aa: CASRGETSGNYEQYF

j_gene: TRBJ1-2
v_gene: TRBV28
abundance: .
d_gene: .
CDR3nt: TGTGCCAGCGCTTATCGAACCGCCTACGGCTACACCTTC
CDR3aa: CASAYRTAYGYTF

j_gene: TRBJ2-3
v_gene: TRBV7-2
abundance: few
d_gene: .
CDR3nt: TGTGCCAGCAGCTTGGGACACGGCCGGCAGTATTTT
CDR3aa: CASSLGHGRQYF

j_gene: TRBJ2-4
v_gene: TRBV5-1
abundance: few
d_gene: .
CDR3nt: TGCGCCAGCAGCCCCCAGGCAACAAACATTCAGTACTTC
CDR3aa: CASSPQATNIQYF

j_gene: TRBJ2-7
v_gene: TRBV5-1
abundance: .
d_gene: TRBD2
CDR3nt: TGCGCCAGCAGCCCGGGACTAGAGGAGGCCTTGGGCGAGCAGTACTTC
CDR3aa: CASSPGLEEALGEQYF

j_gene: TRBJ2-2
v_gene: TRBV28
abundance: .
d_gene: .
CDR3nt: TGTGCCAGCAGTTTATCTTGGAGCACCGGGGAGCTGTTTTTT
CDR3aa: CASSLSWSTGELFF

j_gene: TRBJ2-2
v_gene: TRBV7-3
abundance: .
d_gene: TRBD1
CDR3nt: TGTGCCAGCAGCCCAGGACAGGGCACCGGGGAGCTGTTTTTT
CDR3aa: CASSPGQGTGELFF

j_gene: TRBJ2-4
v_gene: TRBV7-3
abundance: .
d_gene: TRBD2
CDR3nt: TGTGCCAGCAGTCCAGCGGGAGGCAAAAACATTCAGTACTTC
CDR3aa: CASSPAGGKNIQYF

j_gene: TRBJ1-1
v_gene: TRBV28
abundance: few
d_gene: .
CDR3nt: TGTGCCAGCAGTCCCACCAGGGGGAACACTGAAGCTTTCTTT
CDR3aa: CASSPTRGNTEAFF

j_gene: TRBJ2-7
v_gene: TRBV6-6
abundance: many
d_gene: .
CDR3nt: TGTGCCAGCAGTTCCCTTAGCTACGAGCAGTACTTC
CDR3aa: CASSSLSYEQYF

j_gene: TRBJ1-2
v_gene: TRBV5-4
abundance: few
d_gene: TRBD1
CDR3nt: TGTGCCAGCAGCCCAGCAGGGGGCAGGGGCTACACCTTC
CDR3aa: CASSPAGGRGYTF

j_gene: TRBJ2-5
v_gene: TRBV5-4
abundance: few
d_gene: .
CDR3nt: TGTGCCAGCAGCCAAGAAGAGGGTCCCGAGACCCAGTACTTC
CDR3aa: CASSQEEGPETQYF

j_gene: TRBJ2-2
v_gene: TRBV5-1
abundance: few
d_gene: TRBD1
CDR3nt: TGCGCCAGCAGCCCTCCGGGACAGGGACGGGCAGCCGGGGAGCTGTTTTTT
CDR3aa: CASSPPGQGRAAGELFF

j_gene: TRBJ2-2
v_gene: TRBV19
abundance: few
d_gene: .
CDR3nt: TGTGCCAGTGGAAGCGGTTTACGGGAGCTGTTTTTT
CDR3aa: CASGSGLRELFF

j_gene: TRBJ2-7
v_gene: TRBV7-6
abundance: .
d_gene: .
CDR3nt: TGTGCCAGCAGCCCGCTAGCGAACGACGAGCAGTACTTC
CDR3aa: CASSPLANDEQYF

j_gene: TRBJ2-7
v_gene: TRBV27
abundance: few
d_gene: TRBD1
CDR3nt: TGTGCCAGCAGTCGCCTAATACAGGGGGCAGGGCAGTACTTC
CDR3aa: CASSRLIQGAGQYF

j_gene: TRBJ2-2
v_gene: TRBV9
abundance: .
d_gene: TRBD2
CDR3nt: TGTGCCAGCAGCGTAGCCGGGACTAGCGGCACCGGGGAGCTGTTTTTT
CDR3aa: CASSVAGTSGTGELFF

j_gene: TRBJ1-5
v_gene: TRBV27
abundance: few
d_gene: TRBD1
CDR3nt: TGTGCCAGCGGCTACTGGGACAGGGTGATTATGTGTCAGCCCCAGCATTTT
CDR3aa: CASGYWDRVIMCQPQHF

j_gene: TRBJ2-7
v_gene: TRBV10-3
abundance: .
d_gene: .
CDR3nt: TGTGCCATCAGTGAGTCGAATGGAGGGTTGGAGCAGTACTTC
CDR3aa: CAISESNGGLEQYF

j_gene: TRBJ1-2
v_gene: TRBV28
abundance: .
d_gene: .
CDR3nt: TGTGCCAGCAGTTTTAATAACTATGGCTACACCTTC
CDR3aa: CASSFNNYGYTF

j_gene: TRBJ1-1
v_gene: TRBV10-3
abundance: .
d_gene: TRBD1
CDR3nt: TGTGCCATCAGGGGACAGCCTCAGGAGGAAGCTTTCTTT
CDR3aa: CAIRGQPQEEAFF

j_gene: TRBJ2-1
v_gene: TRBV29-1
abundance: few
d_gene: TRBD2
CDR3nt: TGCAGCGTTGGGACTAGCAGCTCCTACAATGAGCAGTTCTTC
CDR3aa: CSVGTSSSYNEQFF

j_gene: TRBJ2-1
v_gene: TRBV5-4
abundance: few
d_gene: TRBD2
CDR3nt: TGTGCCAGCAGCCTTCTAGCGGGAGTTCAGAATGAGCAGTTCTTC
CDR3aa: CASSLLAGVQNEQFF

j_gene: TRBJ2-3
v_gene: TRBV15
abundance: .
d_gene: .
CDR3nt: TGTGCCACCAGCCCAACACAAAGCACAGATACGCAGTATTTT
CDR3aa: CATSPTQSTDTQYF

j_gene: TRBJ2-3
v_gene: TRBV6-1
abundance: .
d_gene: .
CDR3nt: TGTGCCAGCAGGGAGATCACAGATACGCAGTATTTT
CDR3aa: CASREITDTQYF

j_gene: TRBJ1-1
v_gene: TRBV7-9
abundance: .
d_gene: .
CDR3nt: TGTGCCAGCAGCTTTCAGGAGGACACTGAAGCTTTCTTT
CDR3aa: CASSFQEDTEAFF

j_gene: TRBJ1-1
v_gene: TRBV30
abundance: few
d_gene: .
CDR3nt: TGTGCCTGGAGTGTAGGGGAGAACACTGAAGCTTTCTTT
CDR3aa: CAWSVGENTEAFF

j_gene: TRBJ1-1
v_gene: TRBV21-1
abundance: .
d_gene: .
CDR3nt: TGTGCCAGCAGATCCGGGACAGGGACTGAAGCTTTCTTT
CDR3aa: CASRSGTGTEAFF

j_gene: TRBJ2-7
v_gene: TRBV4-2
abundance: .
d_gene: TRBD1
CDR3nt: TGTGCCAGCAGCCACCCGGACAGGGGGCGAGTCGAGCAGTACTTC
CDR3aa: CASSHPDRGRVEQYF

j_gene: TRBJ2-7
v_gene: TRBV6-5
abundance: few
d_gene: TRBD1
CDR3nt: TGTGCCAGCAGTTACTCTATAGGGGGCCACGAGCAGTACTTC
CDR3aa: CASSYSIGGHEQYF

j_gene: TRBJ2-1
v_gene: TRBV6-4
abundance: .
d_gene: TRBD2
CDR3nt: TGTGCCAGCAGCTTACTAGCGGGAGCCGACAATGAGCAGTTCTTC
CDR3aa: CASSLLAGADNEQFF

j_gene: TRBJ2-3
v_gene: TRBV28
abundance: .
d_gene: TRBD2
CDR3nt: TGTGCCAGCAGTTTATATGCACTTAGCGGGAGAGGAGATACGCAGTATTTT
CDR3aa: CASSLYALSGRGDTQYF

j_gene: TRBJ2-4
v_gene: TRBV30
abundance: few
d_gene: .
CDR3nt: TGTGCCTGGAGTATACCTCCAGGGGGGAACATTCAGTACTTC
CDR3aa: CAWSIPPGGNIQYF

j_gene: TRBJ2-3
v_gene: TRBV5-4
abundance: few
d_gene: TRBD2
CDR3nt: TGTGCCAGCAGCCCCGGGACTAGCGGGAGAACAGATACGCAGTATTTT
CDR3aa: CASSPGTSGRTDTQYF

j_gene: TRBJ2-7
v_gene: TRBV6-6
abundance: few
d_gene: TRBD1
CDR3nt: TGTGCCAGCAATAAACAGGGGTCCTCCTACGAGCAGTACTTC
CDR3aa: CASNKQGSSYEQYF

j_gene: TRBJ1-2
v_gene: TRBV30
abundance: few
d_gene: TRBD1
CDR3nt: TGTGCCTGGAATCTACAGGGGGCCCGCTATGGCTACACCTTC
CDR3aa: CAWNLQGARYGYTF

j_gene: TRBJ1-1
v_gene: TRBV25-1
abundance: .
d_gene: .
CDR3nt: TGTGCCAGCAGTGAATCTCTTGGGGGGGGCACTGAAGCTTTCTTT
CDR3aa: CASSESLGGGTEAFF